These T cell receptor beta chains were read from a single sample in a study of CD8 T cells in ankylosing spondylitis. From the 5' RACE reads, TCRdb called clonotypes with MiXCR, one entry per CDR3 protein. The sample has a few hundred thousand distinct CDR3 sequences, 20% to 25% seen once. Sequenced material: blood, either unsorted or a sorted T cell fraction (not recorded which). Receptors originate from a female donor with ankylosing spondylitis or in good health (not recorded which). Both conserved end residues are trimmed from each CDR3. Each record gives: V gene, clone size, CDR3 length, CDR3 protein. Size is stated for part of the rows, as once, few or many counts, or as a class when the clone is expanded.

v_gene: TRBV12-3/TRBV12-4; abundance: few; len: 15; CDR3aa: ASSRRGLAGVPDTQY
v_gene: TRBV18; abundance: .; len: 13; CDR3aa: ASQSNPPRGTEAF
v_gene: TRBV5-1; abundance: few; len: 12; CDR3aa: ASSLPHLDNEQF
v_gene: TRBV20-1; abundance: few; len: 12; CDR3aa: SANKRDRGNEQF
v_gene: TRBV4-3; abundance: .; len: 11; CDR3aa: ASSRGGTGELF
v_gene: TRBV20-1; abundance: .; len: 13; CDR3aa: SARERAGGGQPQH
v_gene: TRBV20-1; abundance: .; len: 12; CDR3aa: SARDPTRPPEQY
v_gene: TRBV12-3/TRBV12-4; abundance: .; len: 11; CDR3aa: ASGRDTLNIQY
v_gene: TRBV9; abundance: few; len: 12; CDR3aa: ASSERMEGSPLH
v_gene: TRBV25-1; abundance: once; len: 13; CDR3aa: ASSDASGVGDTQY
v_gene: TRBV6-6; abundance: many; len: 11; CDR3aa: ASTPQGARGYT
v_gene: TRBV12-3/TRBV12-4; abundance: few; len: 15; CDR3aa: ASSLLGTSLAKNIQY
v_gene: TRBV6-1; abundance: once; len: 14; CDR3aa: ASTPRLAANYNEQF
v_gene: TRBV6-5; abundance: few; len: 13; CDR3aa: ASSYLTQGPREQY
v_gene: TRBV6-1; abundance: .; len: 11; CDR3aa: AVRGSGDNEQF
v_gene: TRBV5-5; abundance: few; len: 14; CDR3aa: ASSPEVARGRYEQY
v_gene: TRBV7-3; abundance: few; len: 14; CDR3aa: ASSLKGVTSSYEQY
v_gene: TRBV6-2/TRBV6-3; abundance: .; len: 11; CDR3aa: ASSYSTDYEQY
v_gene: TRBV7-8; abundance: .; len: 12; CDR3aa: ASSLLRVGEKLF
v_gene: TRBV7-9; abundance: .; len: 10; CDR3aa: ASTAGSYEQY
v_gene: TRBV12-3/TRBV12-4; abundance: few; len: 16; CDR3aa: ASRRSGQGAVDGQPQH
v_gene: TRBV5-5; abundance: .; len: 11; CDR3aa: ASSYPDFNEQF
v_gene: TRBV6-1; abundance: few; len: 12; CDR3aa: ASIFTITNTEAF
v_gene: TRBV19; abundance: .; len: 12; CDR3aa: ASSIEYQGPEAF
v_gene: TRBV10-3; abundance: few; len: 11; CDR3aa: AISEKDYGGYT
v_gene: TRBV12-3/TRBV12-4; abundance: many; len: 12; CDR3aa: ASSPQGYSTEAF
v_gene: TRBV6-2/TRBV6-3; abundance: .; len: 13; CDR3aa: ASSPDRGGYTEAF
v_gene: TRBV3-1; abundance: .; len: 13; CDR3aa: ASSQDGGAPWGYT
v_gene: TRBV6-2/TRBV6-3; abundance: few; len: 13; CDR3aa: ASTQRAGRYNEQF
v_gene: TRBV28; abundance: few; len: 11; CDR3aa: ASRGGGVQPQH
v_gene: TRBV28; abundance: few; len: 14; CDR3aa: ASSLAGTGAPDTQY
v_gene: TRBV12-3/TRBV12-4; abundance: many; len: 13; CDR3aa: ASRKTSGILDEQF
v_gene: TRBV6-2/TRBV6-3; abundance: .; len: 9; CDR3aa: ASSSVETQY
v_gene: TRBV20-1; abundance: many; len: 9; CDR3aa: SAGSQQEQY
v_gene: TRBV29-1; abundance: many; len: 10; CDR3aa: SVVARWNEQF
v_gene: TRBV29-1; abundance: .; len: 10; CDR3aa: SVGEGNTEAF
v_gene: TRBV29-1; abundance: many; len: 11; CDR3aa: SVDRGRGTEAF
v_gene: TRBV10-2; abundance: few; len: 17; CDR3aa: ASSESDTWTSGGTDTQY
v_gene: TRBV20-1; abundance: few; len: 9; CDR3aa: SAFVESEQY
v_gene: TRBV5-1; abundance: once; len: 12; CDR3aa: ASSLSSGASEQY
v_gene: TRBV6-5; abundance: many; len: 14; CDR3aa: ASSYSYTSLGNTIY
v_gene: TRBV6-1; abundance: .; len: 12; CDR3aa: ASGWDRATDTQY
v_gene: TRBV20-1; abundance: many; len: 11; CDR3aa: RVDGGPTDTQY
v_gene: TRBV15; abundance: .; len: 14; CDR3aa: ATSRSSQGARGKLF
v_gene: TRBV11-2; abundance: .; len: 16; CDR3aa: ASSLLAASGQSTDTQY
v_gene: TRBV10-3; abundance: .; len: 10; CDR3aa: AISDRLTEAF
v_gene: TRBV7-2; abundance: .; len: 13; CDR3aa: ASSQRDRGAYEQY
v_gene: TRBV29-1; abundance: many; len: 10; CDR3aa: SVVWVDSDYT
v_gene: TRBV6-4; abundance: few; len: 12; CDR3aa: ASTPGQGGYGYT
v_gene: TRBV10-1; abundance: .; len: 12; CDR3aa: ASSESAGGSEQY
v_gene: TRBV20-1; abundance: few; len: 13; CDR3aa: SARRPGPMNTEAF
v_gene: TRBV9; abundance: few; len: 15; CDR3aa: ASSVGTGISGANVLT
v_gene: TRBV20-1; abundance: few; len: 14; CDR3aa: SARDSGPYSNQPQH